This T cell receptor (beta chain) was obtained from a study of blood T cell repertoires in COVID-19. Study-level background: Spain, Italy and the United States supplied samples that represented acute and convalescent COVID-19. Nucleic acid was either cDNA or gDNA, and it came from T cells, B-cell-depleted T cells, or PBMCs.

Per the original methods: Amplification from reference gene primers served as the basis for estimated nucleated cell counts. Using immunoSEQ multiplex PCR, the repertoire was profiled, and TCRdb retains in-frame clones only, with some absent. That table is the source of V, J and clone size, and D and trimming were worked out from the DNA. The table lists 130,000 to 150,000 clones, roughly 87% of them singletons. After removal of 3 bases from V and 4 bases from J, the junction contained 12 bases not matched to a gene. Germline lookup yields CDR1 LGHNA and CDR2 YNFKEQ. The CDR3 contains 16 residues. This chain uses TRBV4-2 with TRBJ2-7; 7 positions agree with TRBD2. The specimen sequenced was peripheral blood. The TCR was taken from a human donor in a cohort sampled during active COVID-19. The CDR3 sequence: CASSQADSGLSYEQYF. CDR3 DNA: TGTGCCAGCAGCCAGGCGGATAGCGGGTTGTCGTACGAGCAGTACTTC.